This TCR beta chain stems from a study of cytomegalovirus exposure and HLA in healthy donors (dated 2017 in TCRdb). With respect to the entire study: According to a later analysis, one platform produced both the 120 validation repertoires and the approximately 660 repertoires of the first cohort. To predict cytomegalovirus infection status, the study brought together high-throughput TCR immunosequencing, statistical association of individual TCRs with disease status, and machine learning. A separate validation cohort of more than 100 different subjects was used in addition to the approximately 700-subject first cohort. The study aimed to test whether signatures of past pathogen exposure could be identified by cataloging public T cell receptors. The investigation overall reported the following: A total of 150 or so TCR beta chains were listed by the study as associated with cytomegalovirus. According to the authors, the approach could potentially be generalized to other disease states and immunological phenotypes. Most TCR sequences were seen in very few donors, while some public TCRs were found in many individuals. A later analysis found that TCRs clustered in the first cohort also tended to co-occur in the 120 validation repertoires, with more than 90% of cluster scores above 0. Three of the identified cytomegalovirus-associated TCR beta chains were confirmed in vitro to be specific for cytomegalovirus antigens. A later analysis had no HLA typing for the validation cohort, so co-occurrence there was scored across all 130 or so repertoires. Cytomegalovirus status was reported to be diagnosed by the classifier with high specificity and sensitivity in both the original and validation cohorts.

CDR1 and CDR2, per the germline V gene, are ENHRY and SYGVKD. Trimming leaves V shorter by 10 bases and J shorter by 2 bases, with the junction holding 8 bases beyond the gene matches. The CDR3 holds 15 amino acids from the cysteine to the phenylalanine. Just CDR3 DNA is preserved here, 45 bases in frame from base 1. The protocol used for the library was the immunoSEQ multiplex PCR assay. The study's own analysis went as follows. A statistical classification framework was built for diagnosing cytomegalovirus status from the catalog of TCR beta chain sequences. Imported from immuneACCESS, the table was reduced by TCRdb to in-frame sequences with V and J called. These copies leave out some clones; in studies compared against another copy, an unresolved V gene accounts for under half, and the cause of the remainder is not known. That table supplies the V and J calls and clone size; D and trimming were determined from the DNA. This sample comprises some 110,000 clones, about 82% of them detected only once. The ten largest clones capture roughly 5.3% of the sample.

The donors were included in the validation cohort of roughly 130 subjects, a group kept apart from the roughly 680-subject first cohort. This clone was seen only once. The clone's antigen remains unknown. No much larger clone is present one base from it, and per-base qualities are unavailable. Sequencing was performed on PBMCs. The sequence joins TRBV10-3 to TRBJ2-5; 12 nucleotides in the junction match TRBD2. This sequence originates from a man between 18 and 29 years old in good health and CMV-seronegative. CDR3 sequence: CATTGLAGTQETQYF. The nucleotide sequence reads as follows: TGTGCCACCACGGGACTAGCGGGTACACAAGAGACCCAGTACTTC.